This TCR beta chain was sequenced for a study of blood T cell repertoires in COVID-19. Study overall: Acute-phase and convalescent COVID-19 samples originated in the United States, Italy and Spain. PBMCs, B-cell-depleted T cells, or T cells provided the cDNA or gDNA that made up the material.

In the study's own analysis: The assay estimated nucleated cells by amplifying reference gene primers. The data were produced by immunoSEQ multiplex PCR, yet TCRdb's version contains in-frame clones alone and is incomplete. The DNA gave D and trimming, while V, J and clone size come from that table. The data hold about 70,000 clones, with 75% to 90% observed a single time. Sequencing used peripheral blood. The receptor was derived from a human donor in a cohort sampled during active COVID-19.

CDR3 coding DNA: TGTGCCAGCAGCTTAGCCGGGACAGAGAGGGACAATGAGCAGTTCTTC. Its translation: CASSLAGTERDNEQFF. The chain is built from TRBV7-2 and TRBJ2-1, with 7 bases lining up with TRBD1. The V segment lost 0 bases and the J segment 5 bases; nucleotides outside the gene matches: 7. Germline values: CDR1 SGHTA, CDR2 FQGNSA. The CDR3 is 16 amino acids.